This T cell receptor beta chain stems from a study of identical twins. Every donor was a healthy Caucasian. For this clonotype: Its specificity is not known.

V gave up 5 bases and J gave up 8 bases, with 15 bases separating them. CDR3 size: 13 residues. From germline, CDR1 is SGHTA and CDR2 FQGNSA. MiXCR, run by TCRdb on the 5' RACE reads, gives a single entry per CDR3 protein. The table lists under 900,000 distinct CDR3 sequences, roughly 20% of them singletons. General observations from the study: Clonotypes of the beta chain that were abundant in cord blood carried fewer insertions (memory repertoires showed none).

This sample was also put to use in a study of T cells expressing NK-cell markers. Per that study: Repertoires of TCR beta were obtained from T cells sorted as CD3+CD56+NKG2C+, CD3+CD56+NKG2C- and CD3+CD56-NKG2C+. Once again these clonotypes came out on top in the CD3+CD56-NKG2C+ fraction of four donors.

The sequenced sample consisted of PBMCs. The sequence was collected from a woman aged 18-30 years in good health. The rearrangement links TRBV7-2 to TRBJ1-2; D unclear. The CDR3 DNA sequence: TGTGCCAGCAGCGACAACCAGGCGGGCGGCTACACCTTC. Protein product: CASSDNQAGGYTF.